This TCR beta chain was sequenced in a study of T cells in Graves' hyperthyroidism and ophthalmopathy. TCR beta CDR3 regions were amplified from RNA. HTBI primers were the set used in a first-round RT-PCR of the TCR CDR3. TCRdb re-called the multiplex PCR reads with MiXCR, one entry per CDR3 protein. The sample has over 400,000 distinct CDR3 sequences; under 15% are singletons. This CDR3 has 15 residues. Unmatched junction bases numbered 7, after V lost 2 bases and J lost 4 bases. This clonotype occurred many times. The receptor was isolated from a man between 18 and 29 years old with Graves' ophthalmopathy. Material for sequencing was blood. V and J are TRBV12-3 or TRBV12-4 and TRBJ1-2, with 7 nucleotides matching TRBD1. The CDR3 region has the DNA TGTGCCAGCAGTTTATACGACAGGGCTCTCTATGGCTACACCTTC. Translation gives CASSLYDRALYGYTF.